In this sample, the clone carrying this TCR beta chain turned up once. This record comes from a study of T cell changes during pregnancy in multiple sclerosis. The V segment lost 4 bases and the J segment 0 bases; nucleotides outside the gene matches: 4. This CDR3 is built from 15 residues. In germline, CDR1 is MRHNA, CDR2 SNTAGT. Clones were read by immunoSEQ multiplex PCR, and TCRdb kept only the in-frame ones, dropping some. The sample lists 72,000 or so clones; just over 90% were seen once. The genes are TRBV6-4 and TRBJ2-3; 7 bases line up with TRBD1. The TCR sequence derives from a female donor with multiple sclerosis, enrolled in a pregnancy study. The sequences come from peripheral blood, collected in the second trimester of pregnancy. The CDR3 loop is CASSGEQGSTDTQYF. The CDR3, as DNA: TGTGCCAGCAGTGGGGAACAGGGGAGCACAGATACGCAGTATTTT.